These 27 T cell receptor beta chains were all obtained from the same sample, sequenced in a study of T cell changes during pregnancy in multiple sclerosis. Some clones are missing from TCRdb's copy, which holds only in-frame ones; the method was immunoSEQ multiplex PCR. The table shows approximately 70,000 clones, with roughly 91% occurring only once. The source was peripheral blood, collected in the third trimester of pregnancy. The receptors here all came from a female donor in good health, enrolled as a control in a pregnancy study.

The chain uses TRBV7-2 and TRBJ1-2, with TRBD1 as a possible D gene (5 bases). Germline CDR1 is SGHTA and CDR2 is FQGNSA. V shed 4 bases and J shed 4 bases, with 13 bases lying between them. CDR3 length equals 14 residues. CDR3 protein: CASSSTGDRYGYTF. The CDR3 DNA is TGTGCCAGCAGCTCAACAGGTGACCGCTATGGCTACACCTTC. The variable domain in full, completed from reference TRBV7-2 and TRBJ1-2, reads GAGVSQSPSNKVTEKGKDVELRCDPISGHTALYWYRQSLGQGLEFLIYFQGNSAPDKSGLPSDRFSAERTGGSVSTLTIQRTQQEDSAVYLCASSSTGDRYGYTFGSGTRLTVV.

This chain joins TRBV7-6 and TRBJ1-1; TRBD1 agrees at 8 bases. CDR1 and CDR2 (germline): SGHVS, FNYEAQ. The CDR3 spans 15 residues. Unmatched junction bases numbered 2, after V lost 2 bases and J lost 0 bases. The CDR3 protein is CASSLYRGVNTEAFF. CDR3 coding DNA: TGTGCCAGCAGCTTATACAGGGGGGTGAACACTGAAGCTTTCTTT.

The chain carries TRBV6-6 and TRBJ2-1; 9 nucleotides line up with TRBD2. From germline, CDR1 is MNHNY and CDR2 SVGAGI (reference sequence). The length of the CDR3 is 15 residues. V lost 6 bases to trimming and J lost 7 bases; unmatched junction nucleotides: 10. The DNA of the CDR3 is TGTGCCAGCAGGAAAAGCGGGGGGAGCGTAAATGAGCAGTTCTTC. Protein product: CASRKSGGSVNEQFF.

The J gene is TRBJ2-7, the V gene TRBV4-3, with 7 positions matching TRBD2. V lost 0 bases, J lost 0 bases, and 8 bases stayed unmatched. The CDR3 loop spans 17 amino acids. The V gene's germline CDR1 is LGHNA and CDR2 YSLEER. The CDR3 reads CASSQDSSGPFSYEQYF. The DNA for the CDR3 is TGCGCCAGCAGCCAAGATAGTAGCGGGCCCTTCTCCTACGAGCAGTACTTC.

This clone showed up just once. The CDR3 sequence is CASTGGLGQETQYF. The CDR3 nucleotides read TGTGCCAGTACAGGGGGGCTGGGACAAGAGACCCAGTACTTC. The rearrangement links TRBV19 to TRBJ2-5; a weak D match, TRBD1 (7 bases). Trimming stripped 7 bases from V and 2 bases from J, with 14 bases between. The CDR3 totals 14 residues. The V gene's germline CDR1 is LNHDA and CDR2 SQIVND (reference sequence). The full variable domain, in which reference TRBV19 and TRBJ2-5 provide the parts outside the CDR3, is DGGITQSPKYLFRKEGQNVTLSCEQNLNHDAMYWYRQDPGQGLRLIYYSQIVNDFQKGDIAEGYSVSREKKESFPLTVTSAQKNPTAFYLCASTGGLGQETQYFGPGTRLLVL.

V and J are TRBV25-1 and TRBJ1-5; unclear D gene. V gave up 4 bases and J gave up 5 bases, with 9 bases separating them. This CDR3 is built from 13 residues. The germline gives CDR1 MGHDK, CDR2 SYGVNS. The DNA for the CDR3 is TGTGCCAGCAGTGTAGCGGATTATCAGCCCCAGCATTTT. Protein product: CASSVADYQPQHF.

The chain combines TRBV10-2 with TRBJ1-1; D perhaps matches TRBD1 (5 bases). CDR1 is WSHSY and CDR2 is SAAADI in the germline V gene. CDR3 length: 13 amino acids. V lost 2 bases to trimming and J lost 10 bases, with 14 bases between them. This CDR3 reads CASSEQRQGGAFF. CDR3 DNA: TGCGCCAGCAGTGAGCAAAGGCAGGGAGGAGCTTTCTTT.

This chain links TRBV2 with TRBJ1-2, with 7 positions matching TRBD1. J lost 4 bases, V lost 7 bases, and 6 bases had no gene match. This CDR3 region has 13 residues. Germline CDR1 and CDR2: SNHLY and FYNNEI. In nucleotides, the CDR3 is TGTGCCAGCACTTCGACAGGGACCTATGGCTACACCTTC. Its protein product is CASTSTGTYGYTF.

The V gene is TRBV6-4, the J gene TRBJ2-5; 7 nucleotides agree with TRBD2. Germline-derived CDR1 and CDR2 are MRHNA and SNTAGT. The CDR3 length is 14 residues. J gave up 4 bases and V 2 bases, and 4 bases lay outside the gene matches. CDR3 in amino acids: CASSDLGGGETQYF. The CDR3 DNA is TGTGCCAGCAGTGACCTTGGGGGGGGAGAGACCCAGTACTTC.

The CDR3 spells CASQASGLAYEQYF. The CDR3 region has the DNA TGTGCCTCACAAGCCAGCGGGTTGGCCTACGAGCAGTACTTC. The rearrangement uses TRBV5-4 and TRBJ2-7; TRBD2 is a possible D gene (6 bases). Germline CDR1 SGHNT, CDR2 YYREEE (reference sequence). The CDR3 spans 14 residues. The ends were cut back, 10 bases at V and 2 bases at J, with 19 bases in the middle.

V is TRBV6-6 and J is TRBJ1-2; tentatively, D is TRBD1 (5 bases). There are 16 residues in the CDR3. Germline values: CDR1 MNHNY, CDR2 SVGAGI (reference sequence). Trimming stripped 4 bases from V and 6 bases from J, with 21 bases between. CDR3 sequence (DNA): TGTGCCAGCAGTTCCCCCGGGGGGAAGCTTAGACATGGCTACACCTTC. As protein: CASSSPGGKLRHGYTF.

The DNA of the CDR3 is TGTGCCAGCAGTCCCCTACCGACGGGTATTTCCTACGAGCAGTACTTC. This translates into CASSPLPTGISYEQYF. The chain employs TRBV6-6 and TRBJ2-7; D uncertain. The V gene lost 5 bases and the J gene lost 1 base, with 18 bases spanning the gap. This CDR3 comprises 16 residues. Germline CDR1 reads MNHNY; CDR2 reads SVGAGI (reference sequence).

The chain couples TRBV5-1 to TRBJ1-2; 9 positions match TRBD1. Germline CDR1 and CDR2: SGHRS and YFSETQ. J was trimmed by 3 bases and V by 1 base; bases with no gene match: 4. The CDR3 spans 15 residues. CDR3 sequence: CASSLRRTGDYGYTF. The CDR3 bases are TGCGCCAGCAGCTTGAGACGGACAGGGGACTATGGCTACACCTTC.

The chain has TRBV10-3 and TRBJ1-1; D unresolved. There are 14 residues in the CDR3. Trimming removed 0 bases from V and 5 bases from J, with 10 bases in between. CDR1 is ENHRY, CDR2 SYGVKD, per germline. Here the CDR3 DNA reads TGTGCCATCAGTGAGTCTCGGGGTGAGACTGAAGCTTTCTTT. Protein sequence: CAISESRGETEAFF.

V is TRBV7-8 and J is TRBJ1-1, with D perhaps TRBD1 (6 bases). V was pared by 5 bases and J by 1 base, with 11 bases between. Germline CDR1 and CDR2: SGHVS and FQNEAQ. CDR3 length equals 14 residues. CDR3 in amino acids: CASSPKDRNTEAFF. As DNA, the CDR3 is TGTGCCAGCAGCCCCAAGGACAGGAACACTGAAGCTTTCTTT.

In this sample, this clone turned up once. Relative to the germline gene, one junction end is altered; a read error may explain this. The chain couples TRBV7-7 to TRBJ1-3; 7 nucleotides agree with TRBD1. The CDR3 runs to 14 residues. The germline CDR1 and CDR2 sequences are SSHAT and FNYEAQ (reference sequence). CDR3: CASSTGEAGNTIYF. CDR3 in DNA: TGTGCTAGCAGTACAGGGGAGGCCGGAAACACCATATATTTT.

The chain couples TRBV7-8 to TRBJ2-5; 7 nucleotides match TRBD1. This CDR3 comprises 13 residues. V lost 5 bases, J lost 2 bases, and 2 bases stayed unmatched. Germline CDR1 SGHVS, CDR2 FQNEAQ. CDR3 amino acids: CASSRDSQETQYF. DNA for the CDR3: TGTGCCAGCAGCCGGGACAGTCAAGAGACCCAGTACTTC.

The chain uses TRBV5-1 and TRBJ2-3; D unclear. The CDR3 loop spans 14 amino acids. In germline, CDR1 is SGHRS, CDR2 YFSETQ. V was cut by 2 bases and J by 2 bases, with 9 bases left in between. The CDR3, as DNA: TGCGCCAGCAGCTTCCGGTCCCCCACAGATACGCAGTATTTT. Amino acid sequence: CASSFRSPTDTQYF. Drawing the rest from reference TRBV5-1 and TRBJ2-3, the complete variable domain is KAGVTQTPRYLIKTRGQQVTLSCSPISGHRSVSWYQQTPGQGLQFLFEYFSETQRNKGNFPGRFSGRQFSNSRSEMNVSTLELGDSALYLCASSFRSPTDTQYFGPGTRLTVL.

The chain recombines TRBV6-1 with TRBJ1-5; D remains unclear. This CDR3 is built from 13 residues. The germline V gene has CDR1 MNHNS and CDR2 SASEGT. Between the trimmed V and J ends, which lost 10 bases and 2 bases, there was a span of 12 bases. In nucleotides, the CDR3 is TGTGCCATCAGAATCGGGGGCAATCAGCCCCAGCATTTT. Protein product: CAIRIGGNQPQHF.

The CDR3 spells CASSIRDYTEAFF. The CDR3 coding sequence is TGTGCCAGTAGTATTCGGGACTACACTGAAGCTTTCTTT. This chain uses TRBV19 with TRBJ1-1; possibly TRBD1 for D (5 bases). CDR1 is LNHDA and CDR2 is SQIVND in the germline V gene (reference sequence). V lost 3 bases and J lost 3, with 8 bases in between. This CDR3 has 13 amino acids.

In this sample, this clone turned up a few times. This chain connects TRBV11-2 to TRBJ2-7; 11 bases match TRBD2. This CDR3 has 16 residues. Per the germline V gene, CDR1 is SGHAT and CDR2 is FQNNGV. V trimming: 3 bases; J trimming: 3 bases; junction bases outside the gene matches: 7. The CDR3 coding sequence is TGTGCCAGCAGCTTGGAAGTACTAGCGGGGGTCTACGAGCAGTACTTC. It translates to CASSLEVLAGVYEQYF.

This chain joins TRBV10-3 and TRBJ2-7; possibly TRBD1 for D (6 bases). CDR3 length: 15 residues. The germline gives CDR1 ENHRY, CDR2 SYGVKD. The V gene lost 7 bases and the J gene lost 2 bases, with 18 bases spanning the gap. The CDR3 region is CAITKDRQPTYEQYF. The CDR3 bases are TGTGCCATCACCAAGGACAGACAACCTACCTACGAGCAGTACTTC.

Regarding this clone: The junction does not match germline at one end; this may be a read error. The chain links TRBV28 to TRBJ1-1; 7 nucleotides line up with TRBD1. This CDR3 contains 14 residues. Germline CDR1 reads MDHEN; CDR2 reads SYDVKM. Here the CDR3 reads CASSPPPPGQDEGF. For the CDR3, the DNA is TGTGCCAGCAGTCCTCCCCCCCCCGGACAGGACGAAGGGTTT.

This chain joins TRBV6-6 and TRBJ2-7, with 7 bases that match TRBD1. This CDR3 region has 14 residues. V was clipped by 0 bases and J by 1 base; unmatched bases: 0. Germline lookup yields CDR1 MNHNY and CDR2 SVGAGI (reference sequence). CDR3 sequence: CASSYSGQSYEQYF. The CDR3 DNA is TGTGCCAGCAGTTACTCGGGACAGTCCTACGAGCAGTACTTC.

A few counts support this clone. This chain uses TRBV5-4 with TRBJ2-1; 8 bases agree with TRBD2. Germline CDR1 reads SGHNT; CDR2 reads YYREEE (reference sequence). This CDR3 is 17 amino acids long. After removal of 4 bases from V and 6 bases from J, the junction contained 15 bases not matched to a gene. CDR3 sequence (DNA): TGTGCCAGCAGCCCCATTTTAGCGGGACACTATAGCAATGAGCAGTTCTTC. As protein: CASSPILAGHYSNEQFF.

This sequence joins TRBV19 and TRBJ2-3, with TRBD1 matching 8 bases. The CDR3 totals 14 residues. The germline gives CDR1 LNHDA, CDR2 SQIVND (reference sequence). V dropped 5 bases and J dropped 1; count of bases not matched to a gene: 2. The chain's CDR3 is CASSATGGTDTQYF. CDR3 nucleotides: TGTGCCAGTAGTGCGACAGGGGGCACAGATACGCAGTATTTT.

V is TRBV6-4 and J is TRBJ2-2; 8 bases fit TRBD2. The CDR3 loop spans 14 amino acids. V lost 6 bases to trimming and J lost 3 bases; unmatched junction nucleotides: 3. Germline CDR1 and CDR2: MRHNA and SNTAGT. CDR3 loop: CASSTGGDTGELFF. DNA of the CDR3: TGTGCCAGCAGCACCGGGGGGGACACCGGGGAGCTGTTTTTT.